The 26 T cell receptor beta chains in this list originate from one sample, sequenced in a study of blood T cell repertoires in COVID-19. Here immunoSEQ multiplex PCR was the method, and the copy in TCRdb shows in-frame clones only, minus some. The table lists 150,000 to 200,000 clones, around four fifths of them singletons. The material sequenced was PBMCs or T cells enriched from blood (not recorded which). The receptor source for this set is a man between 65 and 85 years old who had been exposed to COVID-19.

The rearrangement joins TRBV3-1 (or the pseudogene TRBV3-2) to TRBJ1-1; a weak D match, TRBD1 (5 bases). This CDR3 is built from 16 residues. V lost 3 bases, J lost 4 bases, and 18 bases lay in between. Germline CDR1 reads LGHDT; CDR2 reads YNNKEL (reference sequence). Here the CDR3 DNA reads TGTGCCAGCAGCCATCTTCACGGGGGAAGCGGCACTGAAGCTTTCTTT. This sequence encodes CASSHLHGGSGTEAFF.

This sequence joins TRBV9 and TRBJ2-2; no reliable D call. The CDR3 spans 12 residues. Per germline, CDR1 SGDLS and CDR2 YYNGEE. V was clipped by 4 bases and J by 2 bases, with 3 bases between them. For the CDR3, the DNA is TGTGCCAGCAGCCCTAACACCGGGGAGCTGTTTTTT. This translates into CASSPNTGELFF. The full variable domain, with the rest looked up from reference TRBV9 and TRBJ2-2, is DSGVTQTPKHLITATGQRVTLRCSPRSGDLSVYWYQQSLDQGLQFLIQYYNGEERAKGNILERFSAQQFPDLHSELNLSSLELGDSALYFCASSPNTGELFFGEGSRLTVL.

The rearrangement links TRBV7-7 to TRBJ1-1, with a weak D call TRBD1 (6 bases). CDR3 length: 14 amino acids. Germline V gene sequence: CDR1 SSHAT, CDR2 FNYEAQ (reference sequence). The germline V and J ends were trimmed by 2 bases and 6 bases, with 13 bases remaining between them. For the CDR3, the DNA is TGTGCCAGCAGCTTAAGGGGGGGTAACGCTGAAGCTTTCTTT. It translates to CASSLRGGNAEAFF.

This clone was observed a single time. This chain links TRBV5-1 with TRBJ2-7; 10 nucleotides agree with TRBD1. Germline CDR1 reads SGHRS; CDR2 reads YFSETQ. This CDR3 is built from 17 residues. Losses at the gene ends were 4 bases for V and 2 bases for J; bases not matched to a gene: 12. CDR3 protein: CASSPLPGTGAAYEQYF. CDR3 in DNA: TGCGCCAGCAGCCCTCTCCCGGGGACAGGGGCCGCCTACGAGCAGTACTTC. The full variable domain, rest sourced from reference TRBV5-1 and TRBJ2-7, is KAGVTQTPRYLIKTRGQQVTLSCSPISGHRSVSWYQQTPGQGLQFLFEYFSETQRNKGNFPGRFSGRQFSNSRSEMNVSTLELGDSALYLCASSPLPGTGAAYEQYFGPGTRLTVT.

This rearrangement joins TRBV28 to TRBJ2-1; D remains ambiguous. Germline V gene lookup returns CDR1 MDHEN and CDR2 SYDVKM. The V end was cut by 2 bases, the J end by 10 bases, with 6 bases between. This CDR3 is 11 amino acids long. The CDR3 DNA reads as TGTGCCAGCAGTTTAGGGCCCGAGCAGTTCTTC. It is translated as CASSLGPEQFF.

The chain carries TRBV2 and TRBJ1-6; 9 positions match TRBD1. The CDR3 is 15 residues long. Germline V gene data show CDR1 as SNHLY and CDR2 as FYNNEI. Unmatched junction bases numbered 8, after V lost 7 bases and J lost 7 bases. In DNA form, the CDR3 reads TGTGCCAGCAAAGGGGACAGGGTCTGGAATTCACCCCTCCACTTT. This encodes CASKGDRVWNSPLHF.

The chain has TRBV30 and TRBJ1-1; TRBD1 aligns across 9 bases. Germline loops: CDR1 GTSNPN, CDR2 SVGIG (reference sequence). V was pared by 3 bases and J by 2 bases, with 7 bases of the junction left unmatched. This CDR3 has 15 amino acids. The CDR3: CAWRTTGGPNTEAFF. In DNA, the CDR3 is TGTGCCTGGAGGACGACAGGGGGACCTAACACTGAAGCTTTCTTT.

The V call is TRBV27, the J call TRBJ2-2; 8 nucleotides line up with TRBD1. The germline V gene encodes CDR1 MNHEY and CDR2 SMNVEV (reference sequence). This CDR3 comprises 15 residues. V gave up 6 bases and J gave up 7 bases; unmatched junction bases: 10. In DNA, the CDR3 is TGTGCCAGCAGCCGAGGACAGGGATCGGGCGGGGAGCTGTTTTTT. Translation: CASSRGQGSGGELFF.

The chain couples TRBV19 to TRBJ1-3; the D is unclear. The germline gives CDR1 LNHDA, CDR2 SQIVND (reference sequence). The length of the CDR3 is 15 residues. The germline V and J ends were trimmed by 3 bases and 0 bases, with 9 bases remaining between them. The CDR3 DNA sequence: TGTGCCAGTAGTATGGGCCGCGACTCTGGAAACACCATATATTTT. It codes for CASSMGRDSGNTIYF.

The chain has TRBV6-2 or TRBV6-3 and TRBJ2-7; 12 bases agree with TRBD2. Losses at the gene ends were 5 bases for V and 5 bases for J; bases not matched to a gene: 4. The germline V gene encodes CDR1 MNHEY and CDR2 SVGEGT. The CDR3 has 14 residues. The CDR3 nucleotides are TGTGCCAGCAGTCGACTAGCGGGGGCCCACGAGCAGTACTTC. Translated: CASSRLAGAHEQYF.

The chain uses TRBV7-2 and TRBJ2-7; the D gene is possibly TRBD2 (6 bases). Germline V gives CDR1 SGHTA, CDR2 FQGNSA. The CDR3 is 15 amino acids. Between the trimmed V and J ends, which lost 3 bases and 1 base, there was a span of 13 bases. Written as DNA, the CDR3 is TGTGCCAGCAGCTTCCGGGACTCTCGATCCTACGAGCAGTACTTC. Translation: CASSFRDSRSYEQYF.

A few counts support this clone. The same CDR3 is also encoded by other DNA sequences in this sample. The chain links TRBV4-1 to TRBJ2-7; a possible D gene is TRBD1 (6 bases). Germline-derived CDR1 and CDR2 are MGHRA and YSYEKL. The CDR3 runs to 14 residues. V was shortened by 1 base and J by 1 base, with 8 bases between the two germline ends. The CDR3 DNA sequence: TGCGCCAGCAGCCAAGTCACAGGGTCCTACGAGCAGTACTTC. This sequence encodes CASSQVTGSYEQYF.

This sequence joins TRBV7-2 and TRBJ2-5, with D possibly matching TRBD2 (7 bases). The V gene's germline CDR1 is SGHTA and CDR2 FQGNSA. With 1 base removed from V and 0 bases from J, the gap between germline ends came to 15 bases. The CDR3 length is 17 residues. The CDR3 spells CASSLGFGGGYQETQYF. Here the CDR3 DNA reads TGTGCCAGCAGCTTAGGGTTTGGCGGGGGCTACCAAGAGACCCAGTACTTC.

J is TRBJ2-3 and V is TRBV6-1, with TRBD2 as a possible D gene (5 bases). The CDR3 consists of 16 residues. Germline-derived CDR1 and CDR2 are MNHNS and SASEGT. V shed 4 bases and J shed 1 base, with 15 bases lying between them. CDR3 nucleotide sequence: TGTGCCAGCAGTGCCCTCGCAGGAGCGGGCACAGATACGCAGTATTTT. Translating gives CASSALAGAGTDTQYF.

This chain's CDR3 is CASRLTGGYQPQHF. The CDR3 coding sequence is TGTGCCAGCCGACTGACAGGGGGCTATCAGCCCCAGCATTTT. The chain joins TRBV28 to TRBJ1-5, with 10 bases fitting TRBD1. Germline-derived CDR1 and CDR2 are MDHEN and SYDVKM. The CDR3 consists of 14 residues. With V trimmed by 8 bases and J by 5 bases, 6 bases remained unmatched.

This chain uses TRBV7-8 with TRBJ1-2; 10 nucleotides align to TRBD1. The CDR3 sequence is 14 residues long. Unmatched junction bases numbered 3, after V lost 1 base and J lost 7 bases. The germline CDR1 and CDR2 sequences are SGHVS and FQNEAQ. The CDR3 here is CASSLGDRGSGYTF. CDR3 nucleotide sequence: TGTGCCAGCAGCTTAGGGGACAGGGGTTCTGGCTACACCTTC.

The V and J genes are TRBV11-3 and TRBJ2-3; D remains ambiguous. Germline lookup yields CDR1 SGHNT and CDR2 YENEEA. Trimming took off 3 bases at V and 6 bases at J, with 13 bases between the two ends. The CDR3 length is 14 residues. The CDR3 region has the DNA TGTGCCAGCAGCTTGGAATCCATTAGCGATACGCAGTATTTT. Protein product: CASSLESISDTQYF.

The chain couples TRBV11-2 to TRBJ2-1; 10 positions match TRBD1. The CDR3 length is 14 residues. Germline values: CDR1 SGHAT, CDR2 FQNNGV. The V segment lost 4 bases and the J segment 7 bases; nucleotides outside the gene matches: 4. CDR3: CASSSPGQGNEQFF. The CDR3 DNA reads TGTGCCAGCAGCTCCCCGGGACAGGGGAATGAGCAGTTCTTC.

The CDR3 DNA reads TGTGCCAGCAGCCTAGCTGACATGAACACTGAAGCTTTCTTT. This sequence encodes CASSLADMNTEAFF. The rearrangement uses TRBV9 and TRBJ1-1, with D unresolved. V shed 4 bases and J shed 0 bases, with 10 bases lying between them. Germline assignment: CDR1 SGDLS and CDR2 YYNGEE. This CDR3 contains 14 residues.

The chain combines TRBV5-1 with TRBJ1-2, with 7 bases that match TRBD1. The germline gives CDR1 SGHRS, CDR2 YFSETQ. Germline trimming cut 2 bases from V and 6 bases from J; bases unmatched to any gene: 4. The CDR3 totals 13 residues. The CDR3 sequence: CASSLGTDHGYTF. CDR3 nucleotide sequence: TGCGCCAGCAGCTTAGGGACAGACCATGGCTACACCTTC.

This sequence joins TRBV4-2 and TRBJ1-1; D is perhaps TRBD1 (5 bases). Germline V gives CDR1 LGHNA, CDR2 YNFKEQ. The CDR3 contains 16 residues. V lost 3 bases and J lost 0, with 14 bases in between. The CDR3 DNA follows: TGTGCCAGCAGCCAGGATAACAGGAAGATGAACACTGAAGCTTTCTTT. Amino acids: CASSQDNRKMNTEAFF.

The genes are TRBV5-4 and TRBJ1-2; 7 nucleotides agree with TRBD1. Germline V gene sequence: CDR1 SGHNT, CDR2 YYREEE (reference sequence). The CDR3 covers 14 residues. After removal of 1 base from V and 2 bases from J, the junction contained 2 bases not matched to a gene. In DNA, the CDR3 is TGTGCCAGCAGCTTGATGGGACAGAACTATGGCTACACCTTC. This translates into CASSLMGQNYGYTF.

J is TRBJ1-5 and V is TRBV19; D is possibly TRBD1 (5 bases). CDR1 is LNHDA and CDR2 is SQIVND in the germline V gene (reference sequence). Between the trimmed V and J ends, which lost 5 bases and 5 bases, there was a span of 16 bases. The CDR3 runs to 15 residues. CDR3 sequence: CASSSSLDSDQPQHF. CDR3 DNA: TGTGCCAGTAGTTCCTCCCTAGACAGCGATCAGCCCCAGCATTTT.

V usage is TRBV6-5 and J usage is TRBJ2-5; 10 bases align to TRBD2. The CDR3 has 13 amino acids. The germline gives CDR1 MNHEY, CDR2 SVGAGI. The V gene end was trimmed by 7 bases and the J gene end by 5 bases; junction bases not matched to a gene: 4. In DNA form, the CDR3 reads TGTGCCAGCACTAATAGCGGGGGGGAGACCCAGTACTTC. It is translated as CASTNSGGETQYF.

This sequence joins TRBV2 and TRBJ2-2; TRBD2 aligns across 10 bases. The CDR3 length is 15 residues. Germline V lookup: CDR1 SNHLY, CDR2 FYNNEI. The trim removed 3 bases at V and 5 bases at J, leaving 3 bases unmatched. DNA for the CDR3: TGTGCCAGCAGTGAGGGGACTAGCGTGACCGGGGAGCTGTTTTTT. This codes for CASSEGTSVTGELFF.

The chain uses TRBV7-2 and TRBJ1-1; D is possibly TRBD1 (5 bases). Trimming left V 6 bases short and J 0 bases short, with 14 bases between. The V gene's germline CDR1 is SGHTA and CDR2 FQGNSA. The CDR3 covers 15 residues. This chain's CDR3 is CASRPQTVMNTEAFF. CDR3 sequence (DNA): TGTGCCAGCAGACCCCAGACAGTCATGAACACTGAAGCTTTCTTT.